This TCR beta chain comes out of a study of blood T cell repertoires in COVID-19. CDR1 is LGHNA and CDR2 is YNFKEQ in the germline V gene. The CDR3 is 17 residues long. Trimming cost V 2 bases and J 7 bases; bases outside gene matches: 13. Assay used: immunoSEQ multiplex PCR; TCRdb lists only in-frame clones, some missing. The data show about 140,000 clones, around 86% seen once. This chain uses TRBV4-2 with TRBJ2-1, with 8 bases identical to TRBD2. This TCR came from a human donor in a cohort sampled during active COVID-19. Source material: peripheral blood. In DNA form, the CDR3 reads TGTGCCAGCAGCCAATCAGCCCGGAGCGGGAGCGGGAATGAGCAGTTCTTC. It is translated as CASSQSARSGSGNEQFF.